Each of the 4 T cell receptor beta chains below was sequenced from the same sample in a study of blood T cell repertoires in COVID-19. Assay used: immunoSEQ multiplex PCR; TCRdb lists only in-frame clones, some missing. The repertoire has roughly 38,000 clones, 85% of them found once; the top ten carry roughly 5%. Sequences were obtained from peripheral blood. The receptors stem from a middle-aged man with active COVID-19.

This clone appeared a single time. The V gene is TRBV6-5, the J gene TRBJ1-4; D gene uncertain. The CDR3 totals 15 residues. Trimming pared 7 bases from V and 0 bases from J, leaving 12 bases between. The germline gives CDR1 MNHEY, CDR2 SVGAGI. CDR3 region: CASTPGWATNEKLFF. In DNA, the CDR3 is TGTGCCAGCACCCCCGGGTGGGCAACTAATGAAAAACTGTTTTTT.

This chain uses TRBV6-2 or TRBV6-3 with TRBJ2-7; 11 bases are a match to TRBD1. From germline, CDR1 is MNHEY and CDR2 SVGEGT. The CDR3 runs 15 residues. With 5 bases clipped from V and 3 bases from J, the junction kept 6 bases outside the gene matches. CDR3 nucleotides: TGTGCCAGCAGTACCGGACAGGGGGCCCTCTACGAGCAGTACTTC. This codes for CASSTGQGALYEQYF.

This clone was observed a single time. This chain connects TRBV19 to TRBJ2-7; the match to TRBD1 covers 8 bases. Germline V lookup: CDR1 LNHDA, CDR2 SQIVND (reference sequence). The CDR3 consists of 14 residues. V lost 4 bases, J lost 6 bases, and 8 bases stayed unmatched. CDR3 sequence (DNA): TGTGCCAGTAGTACGGGACAGGCTCGGGGCGAGCAGTACTTC. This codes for CASSTGQARGEQYF.

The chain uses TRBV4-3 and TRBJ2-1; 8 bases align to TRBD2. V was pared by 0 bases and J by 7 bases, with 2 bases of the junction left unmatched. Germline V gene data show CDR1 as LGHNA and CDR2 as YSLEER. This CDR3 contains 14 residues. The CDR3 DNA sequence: TGCGCCAGCAGCCAAGAGGCTAGCGGGAATGAGCAGTTCTTC. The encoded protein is CASSQEASGNEQFF.